Below, 13 T cell receptor beta chains from the same sample are listed, as sequenced in a study of blood T cell repertoires in COVID-19. The protocol was immunoSEQ multiplex PCR, while the TCRdb copy is restricted to in-frame clones and leaves out a portion. The table has around 200,000 clones, around 86% seen once. Specimen: peripheral blood. All receptors derive from a man between 35 and 55 years old with acute or convalescent COVID-19.

This rearrangement joins TRBV10-3 to TRBJ2-7; 7 positions match TRBD2. The V gene end was trimmed by 7 bases and the J gene end by 3 bases; junction bases not matched to a gene: 3. The CDR3 spans 12 residues. Germline CDR1 and CDR2: ENHRY and SYGVKD. DNA of the CDR3: TGTGCCATCAAGCGCGGGGGCTACGAGCAGTACTTC. This gives the protein CAIKRGGYEQYF.

The chain links TRBV4-1 to TRBJ2-7; unclear D gene. Per germline, CDR1 MGHRA and CDR2 YSYEKL. The CDR3 runs to 15 residues. V shed 3 bases and J shed 0 bases, with 12 bases lying between them. CDR3 sequence (DNA): TGCGCCAGCAGCCACTCGCCCTCCGGCTCCTACGAGCAGTACTTC. This gives the protein CASSHSPSGSYEQYF.

The V call is TRBV12-3 or TRBV12-4, the J call TRBJ1-5, with 7 bases matching TRBD1. The CDR3 sequence is 13 residues long. Unmatched junction bases numbered 6, after V lost 7 bases and J lost 6 bases. The CDR3 spells CASTDRAGQPQHF. The CDR3 region has the DNA TGTGCCAGCACCGACAGGGCCGGTCAGCCCCAGCATTTT.

The V and J genes are TRBV10-3 and TRBJ2-3, with TRBD1 as a possible D gene (6 bases). CDR1 is ENHRY, CDR2 SYGVKD, per germline. CDR3 length: 15 amino acids. The germline V and J ends were trimmed by 2 bases and 2 bases, with 11 bases remaining between them. CDR3 in amino acids: CAISERGRITDTQYF. The CDR3 DNA sequence: TGTGCCATCAGTGAGAGGGGGAGAATCACAGATACGCAGTATTTT.

This clone was counted only a few times. The chain links TRBV27 to TRBJ2-5; 9 nucleotides line up with TRBD1. The CDR3 has 16 amino acids. CDR1 and CDR2 (germline): MNHEY, SMNVEV (reference sequence). V lost 2 bases to trimming and J lost 5 bases; unmatched junction nucleotides: 9. CDR3: CASSLTNRGLWETQYF. CDR3 bases: TGTGCCAGCAGTTTAACAAACAGGGGGCTATGGGAGACCCAGTACTTC.

This rearrangement joins TRBV28 to TRBJ2-5, with TRBD1 matching 7 bases. CDR3 length: 14 amino acids. J gave up 4 bases and V 4 bases, and 6 bases lay outside the gene matches. The germline V gene has CDR1 MDHEN and CDR2 SYDVKM. CDR3 amino acids: CASSYQDRAETQYF. The CDR3 DNA follows: TGTGCCAGCAGTTATCAAGACAGGGCAGAGACCCAGTACTTC.

This chain uses TRBV5-1 with TRBJ2-3; D is uncertain. Germline-derived CDR1 and CDR2 are SGHRS and YFSETQ. The CDR3 is 13 residues long. The V end lost 5 bases, the J end lost 1 base, and 8 bases lay between the germline ends. The CDR3 here is CASSLTGTDTQYF. Written as DNA, the CDR3 is TGCGCCAGCAGTTTAACAGGCACAGATACGCAGTATTTT.

This clone occurred once. Here the CDR3 reads CASSPHPGQLNEKLFF. The CDR3 bases are TGTGCCAGCTCACCACACCCGGGACAGCTTAATGAAAAACTGTTTTTT. The V call is TRBV18, the J call TRBJ1-4; 7 bases are a match to TRBD1. Trimming removed 1 base from V and 4 bases from J; junction bases left unmatched: 6. Per the germline V gene, CDR1 is KGHSH and CDR2 is LQKENI. The CDR3 totals 16 residues.

The chain recombines TRBV3-1 (or the pseudogene TRBV3-2) with TRBJ2-1, with D possibly TRBD2 on 6 matching bases. V was trimmed by 0 bases and J by 10 bases, leaving 10 bases between them. Germline-derived CDR1 and CDR2 are LGHDT and YNNKEL (reference sequence). This CDR3 is 13 amino acids long. CDR3 DNA: TGTGCCAGCAGCCAAGAGGGTGGGGGGGAGCAGTTCTTC. Its translation is CASSQEGGGEQFF.

The chain recombines TRBV7-2 with TRBJ2-3, with D possibly being TRBD2 (5 bases). V shed 4 bases and J shed 2 bases, with 13 bases lying between them. The CDR3 contains 15 residues. Germline CDR1 SGHTA, CDR2 FQGNSA. CDR3 nucleotide sequence: TGTGCCAGCAGCTACGGACTCATTATCACAGATACGCAGTATTTT. Residues: CASSYGLIITDTQYF.

CDR3 protein: CASSPGTQETQYF. Here the CDR3 DNA reads TGCGCCAGCAGCCCAGGTACTCAAGAGACCCAGTACTTC. This chain links TRBV5-1 with TRBJ2-5; D not certain. V lost 4 bases, J lost 2 bases, and 9 bases lay in between. The CDR3 consists of 13 residues. CDR1 and CDR2 (germline): SGHRS, YFSETQ.

This chain uses TRBV2 with TRBJ1-2; 9 bases map to TRBD1. V trimming: 4 bases; J trimming: 5 bases; junction bases outside the gene matches: 5. The CDR3 runs to 14 residues. Germline CDR1 and CDR2: SNHLY and FYNNEI. The CDR3 DNA reads as TGTGCCAGCAGTGGCCCGACAGGGGGGTATGGCTACACCTTC. It specifies CASSGPTGGYGYTF.

V gene TRBV15 combines with J gene TRBJ2-1, with TRBD2 matching over 11 bases. The CDR3 extends over 15 amino acids. Per germline, CDR1 LNHNV and CDR2 YYDKDF (reference sequence). Trimming at V came to 3 bases and at J to 6 bases, leaving 4 bases not matched to a gene. CDR3 sequence: CATSRLSGGANEQFF. CDR3 DNA: TGTGCCACCAGCAGGCTTAGCGGGGGGGCCAATGAGCAGTTCTTC.